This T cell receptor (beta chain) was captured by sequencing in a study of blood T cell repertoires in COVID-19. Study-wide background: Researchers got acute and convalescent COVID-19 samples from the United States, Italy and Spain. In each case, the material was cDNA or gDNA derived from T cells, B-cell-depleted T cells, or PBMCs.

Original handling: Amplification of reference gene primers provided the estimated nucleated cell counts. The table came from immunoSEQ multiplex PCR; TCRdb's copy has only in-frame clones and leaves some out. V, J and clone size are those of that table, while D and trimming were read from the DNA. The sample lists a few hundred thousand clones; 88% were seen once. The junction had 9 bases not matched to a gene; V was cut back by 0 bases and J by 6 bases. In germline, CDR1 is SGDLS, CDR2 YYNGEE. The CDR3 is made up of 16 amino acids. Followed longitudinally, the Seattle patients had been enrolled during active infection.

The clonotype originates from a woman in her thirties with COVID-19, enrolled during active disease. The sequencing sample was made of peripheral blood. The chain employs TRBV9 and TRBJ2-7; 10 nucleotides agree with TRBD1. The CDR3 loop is CASSVGGTGVFSEQYF. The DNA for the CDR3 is TGTGCCAGCAGCGTAGGCGGGACAGGGGTTTTCAGCGAGCAGTACTTC.